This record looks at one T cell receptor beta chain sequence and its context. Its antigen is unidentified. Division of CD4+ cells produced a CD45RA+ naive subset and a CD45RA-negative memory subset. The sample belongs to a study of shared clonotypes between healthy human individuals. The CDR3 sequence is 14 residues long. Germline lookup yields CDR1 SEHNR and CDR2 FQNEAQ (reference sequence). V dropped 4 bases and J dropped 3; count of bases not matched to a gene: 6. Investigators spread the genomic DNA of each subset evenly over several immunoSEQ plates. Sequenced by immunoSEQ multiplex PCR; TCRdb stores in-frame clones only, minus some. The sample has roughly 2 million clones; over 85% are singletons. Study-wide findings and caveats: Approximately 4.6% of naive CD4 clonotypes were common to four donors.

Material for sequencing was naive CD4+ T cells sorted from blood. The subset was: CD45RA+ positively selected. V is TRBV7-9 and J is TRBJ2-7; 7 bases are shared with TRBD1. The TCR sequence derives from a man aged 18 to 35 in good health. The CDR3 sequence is CASSSGTADYEQYF. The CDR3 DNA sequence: TGTGCCAGCAGCTCCGGGACAGCCGACTACGAGCAGTACTTC.